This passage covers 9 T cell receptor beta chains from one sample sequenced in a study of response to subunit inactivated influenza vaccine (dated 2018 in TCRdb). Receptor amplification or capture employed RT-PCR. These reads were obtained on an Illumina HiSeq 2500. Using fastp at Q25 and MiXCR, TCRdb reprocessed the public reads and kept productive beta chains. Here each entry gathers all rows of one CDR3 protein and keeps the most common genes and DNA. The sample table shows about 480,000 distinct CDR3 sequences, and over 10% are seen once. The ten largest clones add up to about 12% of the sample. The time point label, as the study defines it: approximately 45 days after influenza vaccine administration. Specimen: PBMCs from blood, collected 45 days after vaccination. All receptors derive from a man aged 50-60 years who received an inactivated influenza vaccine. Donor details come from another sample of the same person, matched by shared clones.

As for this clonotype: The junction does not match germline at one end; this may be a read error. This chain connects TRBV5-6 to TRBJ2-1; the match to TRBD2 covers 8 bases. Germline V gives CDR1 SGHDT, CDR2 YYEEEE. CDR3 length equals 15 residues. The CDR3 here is CAISPGGGGYNEQFF. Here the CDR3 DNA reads TGTGCCATCAGCCCCGGGGGGGGTGGGTACAATGAGCAGTTCTTC.

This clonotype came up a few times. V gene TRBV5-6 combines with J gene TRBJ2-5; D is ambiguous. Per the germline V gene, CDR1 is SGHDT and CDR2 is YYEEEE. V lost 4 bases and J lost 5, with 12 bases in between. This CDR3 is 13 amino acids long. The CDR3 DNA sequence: TGTGCCAGCAGCCGTGGGGTTCCGGAGACCCAGTACTTC. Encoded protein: CASSRGVPETQYF.

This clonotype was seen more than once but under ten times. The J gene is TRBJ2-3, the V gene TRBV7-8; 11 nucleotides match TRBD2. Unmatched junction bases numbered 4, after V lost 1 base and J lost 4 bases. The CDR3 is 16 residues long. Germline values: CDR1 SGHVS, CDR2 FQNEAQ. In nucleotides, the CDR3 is TGTGCCAGCAGCTTAGAAACTAGCGGGAGCCCAGATACGCAGTATTTT. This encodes CASSLETSGSPDTQYF.

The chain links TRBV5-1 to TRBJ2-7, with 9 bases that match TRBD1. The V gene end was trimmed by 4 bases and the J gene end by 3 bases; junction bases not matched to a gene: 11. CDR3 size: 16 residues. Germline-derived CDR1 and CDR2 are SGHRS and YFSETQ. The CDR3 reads CASSARGPGQGYEQYF. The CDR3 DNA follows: TGCGCCAGCAGCGCCAGAGGGCCGGGACAGGGCTACGAGCAGTACTTC. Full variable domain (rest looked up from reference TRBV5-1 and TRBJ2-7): KAGVTQTPRYLIKTRGQQVTLSCSPISGHRSVSWYQQTPGQGLQFLFEYFSETQRNKGNFPGRFSGRQFSNSRSEMNVSTLELGDSALYLCASSARGPGQGYEQYFGPGTRLTVT.

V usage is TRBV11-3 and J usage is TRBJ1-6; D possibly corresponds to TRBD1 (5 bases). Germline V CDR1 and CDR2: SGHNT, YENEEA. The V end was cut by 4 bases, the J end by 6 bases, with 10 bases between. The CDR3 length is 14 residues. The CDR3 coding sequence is TGTGCCAGCAGCTCCGGACAAATTAATTCACCCCTCCACTTT. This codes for CASSSGQINSPLHF. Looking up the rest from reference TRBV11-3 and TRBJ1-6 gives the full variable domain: EAGVVQSPRYKIIEKKQPVAFWCNPISGHNTLYWYLQNLGQGPELLIRYENEEAVDDSQLPKDRFSAERLKGVDSTLKIQPAELGDSAVYLCASSSGQINSPLHFGNGTRLTVT.

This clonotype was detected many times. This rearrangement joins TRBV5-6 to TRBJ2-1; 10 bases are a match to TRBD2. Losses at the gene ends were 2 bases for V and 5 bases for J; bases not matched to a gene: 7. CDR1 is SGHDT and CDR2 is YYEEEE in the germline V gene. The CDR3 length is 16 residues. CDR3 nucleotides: TGTGCCAGCAGCTTACCGGGACTAGCGTCGAACAATGAGCAGTTCTTC. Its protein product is CASSLPGLASNNEQFF.

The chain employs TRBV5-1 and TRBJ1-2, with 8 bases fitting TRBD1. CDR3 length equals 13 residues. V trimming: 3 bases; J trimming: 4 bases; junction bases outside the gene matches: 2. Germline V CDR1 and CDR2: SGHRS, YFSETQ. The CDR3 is CASSSGGTYGYTF. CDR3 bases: TGCGCCAGCAGCTCAGGGGGCACCTATGGCTACACCTTC.

The CDR3, as DNA: TGCAGTGCGCCGAACAGGGGTTATAGTCCTGAAGCTTTCTTT. Residues: CSAPNRGYSPEAFF. The chain has TRBV20-1 and TRBJ1-1; 7 positions match TRBD1. Per the germline V gene, CDR1 is DFQATT and CDR2 is SNEGSKA (reference sequence). Trimming removed 6 bases from V and 6 bases from J; junction bases left unmatched: 13. This CDR3 is 14 amino acids long.

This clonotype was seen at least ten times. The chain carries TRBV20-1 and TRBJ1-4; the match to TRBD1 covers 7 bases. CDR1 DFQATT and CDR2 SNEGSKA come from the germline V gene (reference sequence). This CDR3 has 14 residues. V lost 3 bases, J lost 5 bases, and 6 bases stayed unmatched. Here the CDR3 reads CSASPATGNEKLFF. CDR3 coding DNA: TGCAGTGCTAGCCCTGCGACAGGGAATGAAAAACTGTTTTTT.